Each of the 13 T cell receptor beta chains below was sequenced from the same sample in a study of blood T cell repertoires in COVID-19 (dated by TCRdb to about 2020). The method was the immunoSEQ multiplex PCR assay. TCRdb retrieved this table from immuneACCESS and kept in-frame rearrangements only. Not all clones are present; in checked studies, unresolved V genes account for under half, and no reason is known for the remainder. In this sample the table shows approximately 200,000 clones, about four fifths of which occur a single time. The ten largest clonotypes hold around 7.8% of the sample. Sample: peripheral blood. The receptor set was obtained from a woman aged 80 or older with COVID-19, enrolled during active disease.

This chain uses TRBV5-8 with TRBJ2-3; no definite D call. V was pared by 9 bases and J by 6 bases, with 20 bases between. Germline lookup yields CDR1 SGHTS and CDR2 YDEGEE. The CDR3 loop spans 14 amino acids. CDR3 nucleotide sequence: TGTGCCACCCCGCGAGACAACAATCGGGATACGCAGTATTTT. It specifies CATPRDNNRDTQYF.

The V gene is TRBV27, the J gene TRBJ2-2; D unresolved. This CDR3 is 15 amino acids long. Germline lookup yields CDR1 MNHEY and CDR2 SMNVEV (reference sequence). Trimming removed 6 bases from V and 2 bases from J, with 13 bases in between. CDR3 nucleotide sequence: TGTGCCAGCAGAGTGGTGCGGAAAAACACCGGGGAGCTGTTTTTT. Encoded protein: CASRVVRKNTGELFF.

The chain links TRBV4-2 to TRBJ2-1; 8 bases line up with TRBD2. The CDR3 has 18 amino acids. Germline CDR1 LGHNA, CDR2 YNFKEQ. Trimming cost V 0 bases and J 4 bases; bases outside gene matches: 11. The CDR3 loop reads CASSQDYSGGPTYNEQFF. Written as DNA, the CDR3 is TGTGCCAGCAGCCAAGACTACAGCGGGGGCCCAACGTACAATGAGCAGTTCTTC.

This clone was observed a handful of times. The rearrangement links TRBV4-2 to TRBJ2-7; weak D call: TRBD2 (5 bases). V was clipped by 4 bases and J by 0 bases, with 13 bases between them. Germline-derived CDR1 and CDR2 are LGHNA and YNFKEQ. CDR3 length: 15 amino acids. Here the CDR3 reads CASSLAPGSSYEQYF. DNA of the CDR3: TGTGCCAGCAGCCTTGCACCGGGGAGCTCCTACGAGCAGTACTTC.

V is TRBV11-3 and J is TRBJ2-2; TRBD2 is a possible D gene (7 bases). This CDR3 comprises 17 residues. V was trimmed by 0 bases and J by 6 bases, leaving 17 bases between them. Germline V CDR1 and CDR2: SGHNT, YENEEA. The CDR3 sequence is CASSLDLRGGRPGELFF. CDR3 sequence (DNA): TGTGCCAGCAGCTTAGATCTGAGGGGGGGCCGTCCCGGGGAGCTGTTTTTT.

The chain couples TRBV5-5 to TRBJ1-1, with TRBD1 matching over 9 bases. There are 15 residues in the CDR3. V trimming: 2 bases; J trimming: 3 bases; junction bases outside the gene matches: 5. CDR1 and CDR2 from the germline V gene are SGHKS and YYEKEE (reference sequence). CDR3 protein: CASSLTGGGYTEAFF. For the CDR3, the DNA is TGTGCCAGCAGCTTAACAGGGGGCGGGTACACTGAAGCTTTCTTT. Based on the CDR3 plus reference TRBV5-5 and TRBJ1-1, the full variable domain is DAGVTQSPTHLIKTRGQQVTLRCSPISGHKSVSWYQQVLGQGPQFIFQYYEKEERGRGNFPDRFSARQFPNYSSELNVNALLLGDSALYLCASSLTGGGYTEAFFGQGTRLTVV.

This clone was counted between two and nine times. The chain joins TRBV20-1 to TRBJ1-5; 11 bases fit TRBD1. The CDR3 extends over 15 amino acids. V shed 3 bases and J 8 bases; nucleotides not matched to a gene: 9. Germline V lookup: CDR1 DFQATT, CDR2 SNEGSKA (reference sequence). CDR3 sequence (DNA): TGCAGTGCTAGTTCGGGACAGGGGGAATTGGAGCCCCAGCATTTT. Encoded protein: CSASSGQGELEPQHF.

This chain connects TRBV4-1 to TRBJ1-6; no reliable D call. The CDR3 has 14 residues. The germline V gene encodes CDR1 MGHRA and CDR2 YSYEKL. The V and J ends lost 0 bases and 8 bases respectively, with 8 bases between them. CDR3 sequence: CASSQDARDSPLHF. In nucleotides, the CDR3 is TGCGCCAGCAGCCAAGATGCGAGGGATTCACCCCTCCACTTT.

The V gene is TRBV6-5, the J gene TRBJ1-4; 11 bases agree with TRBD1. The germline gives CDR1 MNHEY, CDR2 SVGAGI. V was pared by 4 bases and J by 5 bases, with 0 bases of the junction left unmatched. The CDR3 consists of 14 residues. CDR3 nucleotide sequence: TGTGCCAGCAGTTGGGACAGGGGGAATGAAAAACTGTTTTTT. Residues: CASSWDRGNEKLFF.

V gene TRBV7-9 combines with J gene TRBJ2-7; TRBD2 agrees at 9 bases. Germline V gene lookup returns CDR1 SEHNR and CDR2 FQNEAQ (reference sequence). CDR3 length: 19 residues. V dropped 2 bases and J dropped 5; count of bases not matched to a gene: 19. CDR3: CASSLPGSGKISGGHEQYF. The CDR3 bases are TGTGCCAGCAGCTTACCGGGCTCGGGAAAGATTAGCGGGGGCCACGAGCAGTACTTC. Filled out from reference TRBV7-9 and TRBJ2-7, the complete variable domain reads DTGVSQNPRHKITKRGQNVTFRCDPISEHNRLYWYRQTLGQGPEFLTYFQNEAQLEKSRLLSDRFSAERPKGSFSTLEIQRTEQGDSAMYLCASSLPGSGKISGGHEQYFGPGTRLTVT.

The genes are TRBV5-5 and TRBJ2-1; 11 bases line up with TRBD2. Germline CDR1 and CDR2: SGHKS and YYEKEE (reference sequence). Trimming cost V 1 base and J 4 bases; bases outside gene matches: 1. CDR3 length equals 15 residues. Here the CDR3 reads CASSLTSGGYNEQFF. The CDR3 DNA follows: TGTGCCAGCAGCTTGACTAGCGGGGGTTACAATGAGCAGTTCTTC. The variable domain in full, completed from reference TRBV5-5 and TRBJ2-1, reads DAGVTQSPTHLIKTRGQQVTLRCSPISGHKSVSWYQQVLGQGPQFIFQYYEKEERGRGNFPDRFSARQFPNYSSELNVNALLLGDSALYLCASSLTSGGYNEQFFGPGTRLTVL.

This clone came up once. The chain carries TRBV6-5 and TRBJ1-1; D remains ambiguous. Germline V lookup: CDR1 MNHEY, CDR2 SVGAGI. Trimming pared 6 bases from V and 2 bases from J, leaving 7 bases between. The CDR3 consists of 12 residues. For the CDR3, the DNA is TGTGCCAGCAGGCGAACTAACACTGAAGCTTTCTTT. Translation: CASRRTNTEAFF.

Written as DNA, the CDR3 is TGCAGCGCTGGCCTCAATGAGCAGTTCTTC. The encoded protein is CSAGLNEQFF. This chain links TRBV29-1 with TRBJ2-1; D is ambiguous. Germline V gene sequence: CDR1 SQVTM, CDR2 ANQGSEA. The CDR3 has 10 amino acids. Trimming took off 7 bases at V and 6 bases at J, with 7 bases between the two ends.